The present T cell receptor beta chain was sequenced within a study of T cell changes during pregnancy in multiple sclerosis. Sequencing used immunoSEQ multiplex PCR; TCRdb keeps in-frame clones, though not all of them. This sample has 15,000 or so clones, with 80% to 90% found just once. This CDR3 contains 15 residues. The ends were cut back, 5 bases at V and 4 bases at J, with 17 bases in the middle. Germline V lookup: CDR1 SGHDN, CDR2 FVKESK. Sequenced material: CD8+ T cells from peripheral blood mononuclear cells, taken in the first trimester of pregnancy. The chain recombines TRBV14 with TRBJ1-1; D call uncertain. This clonotype was obtained from a female donor with multiple sclerosis, enrolled in a pregnancy study. CDR3 nucleotides: TGTGCCAGCAGCTCCCGTAGAGGGTGGGGCACTGAAGCTTTCTTT. Translation gives CASSSRRGWGTEAFF.